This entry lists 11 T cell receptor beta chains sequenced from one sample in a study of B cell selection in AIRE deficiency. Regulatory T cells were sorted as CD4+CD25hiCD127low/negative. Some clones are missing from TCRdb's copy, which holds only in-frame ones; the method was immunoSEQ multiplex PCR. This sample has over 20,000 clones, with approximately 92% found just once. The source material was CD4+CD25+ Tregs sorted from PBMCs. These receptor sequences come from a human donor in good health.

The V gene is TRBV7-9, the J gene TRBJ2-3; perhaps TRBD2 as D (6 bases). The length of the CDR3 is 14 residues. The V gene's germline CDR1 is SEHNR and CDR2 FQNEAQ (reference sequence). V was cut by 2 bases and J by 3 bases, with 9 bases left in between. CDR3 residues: CASSLRGKTDTQYF. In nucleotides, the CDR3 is TGTGCCAGCAGCTTACGGGGGAAAACAGATACGCAGTATTTT.

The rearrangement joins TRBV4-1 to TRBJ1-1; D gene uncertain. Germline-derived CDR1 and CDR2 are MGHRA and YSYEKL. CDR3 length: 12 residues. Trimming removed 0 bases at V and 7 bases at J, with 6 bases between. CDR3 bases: TGCGCCAGCAGCCAAGATGGCGATGAAGCTTTCTTT. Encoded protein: CASSQDGDEAFF.

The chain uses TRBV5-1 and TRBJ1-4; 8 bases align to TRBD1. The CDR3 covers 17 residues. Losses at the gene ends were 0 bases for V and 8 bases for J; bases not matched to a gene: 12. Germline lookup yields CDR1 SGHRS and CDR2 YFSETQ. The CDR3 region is CASSLVGRGQGVEKLFF. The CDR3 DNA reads TGCGCCAGCAGCTTGGTAGGCCGTGGACAGGGCGTGGAAAAACTGTTTTTT.

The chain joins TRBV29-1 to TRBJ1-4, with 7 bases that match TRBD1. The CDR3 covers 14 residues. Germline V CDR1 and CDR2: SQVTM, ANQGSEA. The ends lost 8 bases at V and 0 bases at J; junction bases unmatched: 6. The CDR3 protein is CSLPGTATNEKLFF. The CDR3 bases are TGCAGCCTACCCGGGACAGCAACTAATGAAAAACTGTTTTTT.

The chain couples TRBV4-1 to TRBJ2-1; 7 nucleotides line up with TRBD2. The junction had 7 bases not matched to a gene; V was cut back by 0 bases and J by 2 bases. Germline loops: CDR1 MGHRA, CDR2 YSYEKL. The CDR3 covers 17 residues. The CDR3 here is CASSQDGGAGTYNEQFF. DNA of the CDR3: TGCGCCAGCAGCCAAGATGGTGGAGCGGGGACCTACAATGAGCAGTTCTTC.

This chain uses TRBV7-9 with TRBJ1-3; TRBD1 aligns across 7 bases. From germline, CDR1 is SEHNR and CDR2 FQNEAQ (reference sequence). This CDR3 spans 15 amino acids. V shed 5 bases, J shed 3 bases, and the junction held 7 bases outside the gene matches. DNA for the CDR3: TGTGCCAGCAGCGATCTAGCAGGGGGTGGAAACACCATATATTTT. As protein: CASSDLAGGGNTIYF. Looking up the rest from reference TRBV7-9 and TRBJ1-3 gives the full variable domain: DTGVSQNPRHKITKRGQNVTFRCDPISEHNRLYWYRQTLGQGPEFLTYFQNEAQLEKSRLLSDRFSAERPKGSFSTLEIQRTEQGDSAMYLCASSDLAGGGNTIYFGEGSWLTVV.

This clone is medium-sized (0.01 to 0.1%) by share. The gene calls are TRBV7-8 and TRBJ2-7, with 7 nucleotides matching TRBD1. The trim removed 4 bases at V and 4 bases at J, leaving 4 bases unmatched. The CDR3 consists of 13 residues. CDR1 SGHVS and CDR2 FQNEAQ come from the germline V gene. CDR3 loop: CASSSGQLYEQYF. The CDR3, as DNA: TGTGCCAGCAGCTCGGGACAGCTTTACGAGCAGTACTTC.

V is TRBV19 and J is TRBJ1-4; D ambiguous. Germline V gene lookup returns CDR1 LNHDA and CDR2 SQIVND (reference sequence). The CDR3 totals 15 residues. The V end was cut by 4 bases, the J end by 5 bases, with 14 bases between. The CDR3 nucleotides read TGTGCCAGTAGTACCCCGGACGGGAAGAATGAAAAACTGTTTTTT. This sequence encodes CASSTPDGKNEKLFF.

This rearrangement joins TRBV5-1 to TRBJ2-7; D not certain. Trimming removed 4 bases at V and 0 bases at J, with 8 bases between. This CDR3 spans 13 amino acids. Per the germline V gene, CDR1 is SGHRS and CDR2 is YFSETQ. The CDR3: CASSDESSYEQYF. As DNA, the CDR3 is TGCGCCAGCAGCGATGAGAGCTCCTACGAGCAGTACTTC.

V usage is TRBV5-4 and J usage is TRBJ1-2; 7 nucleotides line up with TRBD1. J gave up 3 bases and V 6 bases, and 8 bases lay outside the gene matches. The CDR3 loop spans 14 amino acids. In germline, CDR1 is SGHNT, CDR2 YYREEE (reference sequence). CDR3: CASTWGTADYGYTF. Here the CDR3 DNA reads TGTGCCAGCACCTGGGGGACAGCGGACTATGGCTACACCTTC.

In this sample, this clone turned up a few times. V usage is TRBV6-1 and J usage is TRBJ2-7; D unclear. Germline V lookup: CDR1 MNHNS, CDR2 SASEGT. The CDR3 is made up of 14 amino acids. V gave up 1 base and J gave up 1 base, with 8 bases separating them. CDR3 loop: CASSEDYSSYEQYF. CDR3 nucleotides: TGTGCCAGCAGTGAAGATTACAGTTCCTACGAGCAGTACTTC.